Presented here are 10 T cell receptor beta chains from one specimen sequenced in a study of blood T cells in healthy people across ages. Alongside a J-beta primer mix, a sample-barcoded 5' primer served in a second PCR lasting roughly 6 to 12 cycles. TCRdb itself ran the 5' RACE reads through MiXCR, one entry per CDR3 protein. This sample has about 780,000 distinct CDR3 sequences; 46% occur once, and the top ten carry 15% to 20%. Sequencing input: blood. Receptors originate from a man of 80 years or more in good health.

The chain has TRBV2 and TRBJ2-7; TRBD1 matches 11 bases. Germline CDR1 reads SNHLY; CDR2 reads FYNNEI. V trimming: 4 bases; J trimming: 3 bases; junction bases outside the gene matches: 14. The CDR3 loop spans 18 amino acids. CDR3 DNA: TGTGCCAGCAGTGCGATTCTATTGCTGGGACAGGGGGGCTACGAGCAGTACTTC. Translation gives CASSAILLLGQGGYEQYF.

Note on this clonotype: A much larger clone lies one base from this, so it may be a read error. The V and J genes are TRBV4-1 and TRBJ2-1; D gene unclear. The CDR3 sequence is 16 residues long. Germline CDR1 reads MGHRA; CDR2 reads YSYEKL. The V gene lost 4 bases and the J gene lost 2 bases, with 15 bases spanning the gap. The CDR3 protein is CASSLVSLSPYNEQFF. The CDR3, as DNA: TGCGCCAGCAGCCTAGTAAGCTTATCGCCCTACAATGAGCAGTTCTTC.

The DNA of the CDR3 is TGTGCCAGCAGTTTAGTGGGACAGGGGTATAATTCACCCCTCCACTTT. Translating gives CASSLVGQGYNSPLHF. The chain joins TRBV12-3 or TRBV12-4 to TRBJ1-6; 10 bases are shared with TRBD1. The V gene end was trimmed by 1 base and the J gene end by 4 bases; junction bases not matched to a gene: 1. The CDR3 totals 16 residues.

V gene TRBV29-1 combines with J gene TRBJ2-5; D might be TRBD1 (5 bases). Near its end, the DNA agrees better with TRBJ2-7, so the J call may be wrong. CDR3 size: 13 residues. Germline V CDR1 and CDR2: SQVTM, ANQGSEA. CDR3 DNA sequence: TGCAGCGTTGTCAACAGGAGACCGTACGAGCAGTACTTC. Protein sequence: CSVVNRRPYEQYF.

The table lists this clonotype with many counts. Written as DNA, the CDR3 is TGCAGTGCTAGCTCCGGGGTCAGGGCCAAAAACATTCAGTACTTC. Translated, it gives CSASSGVRAKNIQYF. J is TRBJ2-4 and V is TRBV20-1; possible D gene TRBD2, 5 bases. This CDR3 is 15 amino acids long. Germline values: CDR1 DFQATT, CDR2 SNEGSKA (reference sequence). V lost 3 bases and J 1 base, leaving 13 bases between the germline ends.

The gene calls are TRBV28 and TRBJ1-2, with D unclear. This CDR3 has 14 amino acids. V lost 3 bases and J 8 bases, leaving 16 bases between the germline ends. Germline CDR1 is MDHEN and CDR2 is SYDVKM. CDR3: CASSLSVELGGYTF. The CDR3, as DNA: TGTGCCAGCAGTTTGTCGGTTGAACTGGGGGGCTACACCTTC.

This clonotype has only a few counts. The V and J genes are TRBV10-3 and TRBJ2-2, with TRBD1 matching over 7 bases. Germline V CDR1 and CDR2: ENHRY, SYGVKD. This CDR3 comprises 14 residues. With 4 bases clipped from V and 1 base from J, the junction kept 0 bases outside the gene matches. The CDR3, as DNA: TGTGCCATCAGTGGGGACAGGAACACCGGGGAGCTGTTTTTT. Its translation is CAISGDRNTGELFF.

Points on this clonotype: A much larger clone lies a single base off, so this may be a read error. CDR3 sequence reads: CASSASSAPYEQYF. The CDR3 coding sequence is TGTGCCAGCAGCGCAAGCAGCGCGCCCTACGAGCAGTACTTC. The chain links TRBV7-9 to TRBJ2-7; no reliable D call. Germline V gene lookup returns CDR1 SEHNR and CDR2 FQNEAQ (reference sequence). This CDR3 contains 14 residues. Trimming took 5 bases from V and 2 from J, leaving 13 bases between them.

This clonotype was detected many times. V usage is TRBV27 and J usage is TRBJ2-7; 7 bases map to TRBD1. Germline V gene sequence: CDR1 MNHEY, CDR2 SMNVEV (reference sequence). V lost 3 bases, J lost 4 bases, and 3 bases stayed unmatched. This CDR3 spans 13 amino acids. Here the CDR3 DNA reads TGTGCCAGCAGTTTGGGCAGGGGGTACGAGCAGTACTTC. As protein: CASSLGRGYEQYF.

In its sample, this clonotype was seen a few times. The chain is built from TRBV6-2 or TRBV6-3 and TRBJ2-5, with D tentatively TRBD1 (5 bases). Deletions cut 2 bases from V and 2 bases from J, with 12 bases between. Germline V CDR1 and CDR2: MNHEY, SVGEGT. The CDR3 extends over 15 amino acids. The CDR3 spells CASSYRDRYQETQYF. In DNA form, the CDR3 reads TGTGCCAGCAGTTACCGCGACAGATATCAAGAGACCCAGTACTTC.